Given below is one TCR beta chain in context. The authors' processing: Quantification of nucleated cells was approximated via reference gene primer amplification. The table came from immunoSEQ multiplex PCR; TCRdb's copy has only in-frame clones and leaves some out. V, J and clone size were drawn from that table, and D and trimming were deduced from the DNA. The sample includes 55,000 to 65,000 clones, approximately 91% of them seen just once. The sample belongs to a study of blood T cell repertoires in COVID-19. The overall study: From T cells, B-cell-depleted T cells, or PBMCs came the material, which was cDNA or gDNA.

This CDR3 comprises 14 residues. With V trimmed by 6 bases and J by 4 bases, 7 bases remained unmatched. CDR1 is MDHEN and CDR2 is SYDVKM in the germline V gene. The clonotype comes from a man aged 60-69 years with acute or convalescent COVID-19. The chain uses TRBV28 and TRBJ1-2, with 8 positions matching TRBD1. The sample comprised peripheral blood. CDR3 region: CASSPDRAAYGYTF. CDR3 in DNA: TGTGCCAGCAGCCCGGACAGGGCCGCCTATGGCTACACCTTC.